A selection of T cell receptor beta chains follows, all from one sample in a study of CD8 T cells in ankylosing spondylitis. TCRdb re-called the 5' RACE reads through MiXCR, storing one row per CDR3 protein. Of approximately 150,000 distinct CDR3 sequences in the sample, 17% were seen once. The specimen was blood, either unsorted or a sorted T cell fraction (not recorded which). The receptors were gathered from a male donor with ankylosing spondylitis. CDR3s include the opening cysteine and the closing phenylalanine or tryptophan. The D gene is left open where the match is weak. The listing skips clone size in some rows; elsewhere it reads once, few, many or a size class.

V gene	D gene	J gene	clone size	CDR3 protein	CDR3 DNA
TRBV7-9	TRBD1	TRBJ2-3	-	CASSSPLRQGIADTQYF	TGTGCCAGCAGCTCGCCCCTCCGACAGGGGATAGCAGATACGCAGTATTTT
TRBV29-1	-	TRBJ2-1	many	CSASPDLYNEQFF	TGCAGCGCCTCCCCAGACCTGTACAATGAGCAGTTCTTC
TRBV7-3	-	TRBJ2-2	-	CASSSISTPNTGELFF	TGTGCCAGCAGCTCGATTTCGACACCTAACACCGGGGAGCTGTTTTTT
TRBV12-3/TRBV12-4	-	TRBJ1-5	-	CATLPDGAVTANSNQPQHF	TGTGCCACCCTTCCAGACGGGGCCGTGACTGCAAATAGCAATCAGCCCCAGCATTTT
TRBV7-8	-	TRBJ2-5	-	CASSLPWLFQETQYF	TGTGCCAGCAGCTTACCGTGGCTGTTCCAAGAGACCCAGTACTTC
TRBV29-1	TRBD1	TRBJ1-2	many	CSKRYRGSYGYTF	TGCAGCAAACGTTACAGGGGAAGTTATGGCTACACCTTC
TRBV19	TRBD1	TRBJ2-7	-	CASSTHRDSAYEQYF	TGTGCCAGTAGTACCCACCGGGACAGTGCCTACGAGCAGTACTTC
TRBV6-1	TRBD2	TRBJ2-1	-	CASSPGRAGFYNEQFF	TGTGCCAGCAGCCCCGGGAGGGCCGGTTTCTACAATGAGCAGTTCTTC
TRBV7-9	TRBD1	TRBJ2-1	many	CATVGDRFPDEQFF	TGTGCCACCGTAGGGGACAGGTTTCCAGATGAGCAGTTCTTC
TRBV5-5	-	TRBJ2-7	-	CASSPWGQSYEQYF	TGTGCCAGCTCCCCGTGGGGTCAATCCTACGAGCAGTACTTC
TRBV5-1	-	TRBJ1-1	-	CASSSPVEAFF	TGCGCCAGCAGCTCACCCGTCGAAGCTTTCTTT
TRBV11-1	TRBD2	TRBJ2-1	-	CASSQPGLAGGKYNEQFF	TGTGCCAGCAGCCAACCGGGACTAGCGGGAGGAAAATACAATGAGCAGTTCTTC
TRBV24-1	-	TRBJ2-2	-	CATSDFQGTGELFF	TGTGCCACCAGTGATTTCCAGGGAACCGGGGAGCTGTTTTTT
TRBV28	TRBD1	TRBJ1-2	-	CASSKPGPRWTGDGYTF	TGTGCCAGCAGTAAACCAGGACCAAGATGGACAGGGGACGGCTACACCTTC
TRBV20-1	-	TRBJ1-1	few	CSARATTGTERNTEAFF	TGCAGTGCTAGAGCTACTACGGGGACGGAGAGGAACACTGAAGCTTTCTTT
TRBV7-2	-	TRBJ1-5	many	CASSSMTEYGQPQHF	TGTGCCAGCAGCTCCATGACCGAATACGGGCAGCCCCAGCATTTT
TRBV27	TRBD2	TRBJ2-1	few	CASSLTSGEPLDEQFF	TGTGCCAGCAGTTTGACTAGCGGGGAACCATTAGATGAGCAGTTCTTC